A selection of T cell receptor beta chains follows, all from one sample in a study of PD-L1 blockade in urothelial cancer. Produced via immunoSEQ multiplex PCR; TCRdb's table is partial and in-frame only. This sample has around 100,000 clones, with approximately 90% found just once. The sample consisted of PBMCs, taken around atezolizumab (anti-PD-L1) treatment. All receptors come from a man in his sixties with urothelial cancer. Both conserved end residues are part of each CDR3. D genes are given only for firm matches. Rows may omit the clone size; those that give it use once, few, many or a size class.

NA	TRBV15	TRBJ1-5	NA	CATSRGTRLSGNQPQHF	TGTGCCACCAGCAGAGGGACTCGCCTAAGCGGGAATCAGCCCCAGCATTTT
NA	TRBV2	TRBJ2-1	NA	CASSAQGNEQFF	TGTGCCAGCAGTGCCCAGGGAAATGAGCAGTTCTTC
NA	TRBV19	TRBJ2-5	NA	CASSNQGRVGETQYF	TGTGCCAGTAGTAACCAGGGAAGGGTGGGAGAGACCCAGTACTTC
TRBD1	TRBV5-1	TRBJ2-1	NA	CASSLDPDRAKEQFF	TGCGCCAGCAGCTTGGACCCTGACAGGGCCAAAGAGCAGTTCTTC
TRBD1	TRBV2	TRBJ2-5	few	CASREALTGGQETQYF	TGTGCCAGCAGGGAAGCCCTTACAGGGGGCCAGGAGACCCAGTACTTC
TRBD1	TRBV19	TRBJ2-7	NA	CASSVAQGPPYEQYF	TGTGCCAGTAGTGTCGCACAGGGGCCCCCCTACGAGCAGTACTTC
NA	TRBV9	TRBJ1-6	NA	CASSLIENNSPLHF	TGTGCCAGCAGCCTTATCGAGAATAATTCACCCCTCCACTTT
NA	TRBV29-1	TRBJ2-7	few	CSVGVGGREQYF	TGCAGCGTTGGGGTCGGGGGGCGCGAGCAGTACTTC
TRBD1	TRBV7-2	TRBJ1-3	NA	CASSYQGALGNTIYF	TGTGCCAGCAGCTACCAGGGGGCGCTTGGAAACACCATATATTTT
NA	TRBV29-1	TRBJ2-1	NA	CSVEPGRGASYNEQFF	TGCAGCGTTGAACCGGGGCGGGGCGCCTCCTACAATGAGCAGTTCTTC
TRBD1	TRBV6-6	TRBJ1-4	NA	CASSRTGANEKLFF	TGTGCCAGCAGCAGGACAGGGGCTAACGAAAAACTGTTTTTT
TRBD1	TRBV5-4	TRBJ2-7	NA	CASSHTGQGAYEQYF	TGTGCCAGCAGCCACACGGGACAGGGGGCCTACGAGCAGTACTTC
NA	TRBV19	TRBJ2-3	NA	CASSMRSEGDTQYF	TGTGCCAGTAGTATGAGGTCGGAGGGGGATACGCAGTATTTT
NA	TRBV7-2	TRBJ1-1	NA	CASSLTGGVDTEAFF	TGTGCCAGCAGCCTAACGGGGGGGGTCGACACTGAAGCTTTCTTT
NA	TRBV4-2	TRBJ2-1	NA	CASSQDLGRVNEQFF	TGTGCCAGCAGCCAAGATCTTGGCAGGGTAAATGAGCAGTTCTTC
TRBD1	TRBV7-3	TRBJ1-2	once	CASSSQTGGSFLYGYTF	TGTGCCAGCAGCTCCCAGACAGGGGGCTCCTTCCTCTATGGCTACACCTTC
NA	TRBV7-2	TRBJ2-5	NA	CASSLQGMAETQYF	TGTGCCAGCAGCTTGCAGGGGATGGCAGAGACCCAGTACTTC
TRBD1	TRBV2	TRBJ1-6	few	CASRGQGLDSPLHF	TGTGCCAGCAGGGGACAGGGTCTGGATTCACCCCTCCACTTT
NA	TRBV5-4	TRBJ1-1	NA	CASTFGQTNTEAFF	TGTGCCAGCACCTTTGGACAGACGAACACTGAAGCTTTCTTT
NA	TRBV5-4	TRBJ2-1	NA	CASSSASDSYNEQFF	TGTGCCAGCAGTTCTGCTAGCGACTCCTACAATGAGCAGTTCTTC
NA	TRBV15	TRBJ1-1	NA	CATSPGAGATEAFF	TGTGCCACCAGCCCAGGGGCAGGGGCGACTGAAGCTTTCTTT
NA	TRBV5-1	TRBJ2-5	NA	CASSLLGDSEETQYF	TGCGCCAGCAGCCTCTTAGGTGACAGTGAGGAGACCCAGTACTTC
NA	TRBV7-3	TRBJ2-6	NA	CASSQQVSGANVLTF	TGTGCCAGCAGCCAGCAGGTCTCTGGGGCCAACGTCCTGACTTTC
NA	TRBV6-4	TRBJ1-2	many	CASSQGYGYTF	TGTGCCAGCAGTCAGGGTTACGGCTACACCTTC
NA	TRBV30	TRBJ2-7	NA	CAWRSQGGGTYEQYF	TGTGCCTGGAGGTCCCAAGGGGGGGGCACCTACGAGCAGTACTTC
NA	TRBV27	TRBJ1-5	NA	CASSLDGAWPQHF	TGTGCCAGCAGTTTAGACGGAGCGTGGCCCCAGCATTTT
TRBD1	TRBV27	TRBJ2-1	NA	CASSWGQGRYNEQFF	TGTGCCAGCAGTTGGGGACAGGGGAGATACAATGAGCAGTTCTTC
TRBD1	TRBV6-1	TRBJ1-6	NA	CAGGWDRVNSPLHF	TGTGCCGGGGGGTGGGACAGGGTTAATTCACCCCTCCACTTT
NA	TRBV5-1	TRBJ2-3	NA	CASSAPGIPSLTDTQYF	TGCGCCAGCAGCGCGCCGGGAATCCCGTCACTCACAGATACGCAGTATTTT
TRBD1	TRBV19	TRBJ1-2	NA	CASTPGQGFGVYGYTF	TGTGCCAGTACCCCGGGACAGGGTTTCGGGGTATATGGCTACACCTTC
TRBD2	TRBV10-1	TRBJ2-1	NA	CASSDRLAGGFYEQFF	TGCGCCAGCAGTGATCGTTTAGCGGGGGGTTTCTATGAGCAGTTCTTC
NA	TRBV5-1	TRBJ2-3	NA	CASSLVGVASTDTQYF	TGCGCCAGCAGCTTGGTAGGGGTAGCTAGCACAGATACGCAGTATTTT
NA	TRBV7-9	TRBJ1-1	NA	CASSYSTGTEAFF	TGTGCCAGCAGCTACTCAACAGGGACTGAAGCTTTCTTT
TRBD2	TRBV6-1	TRBJ2-1	NA	CASSDLPAGTSLKQFF	TGTGCCAGCAGTGACCTCCCCGCCGGGACTAGCTTGAAGCAGTTCTTC
TRBD2	TRBV11-2	TRBJ2-3	NA	CASSIPSGGADTQYF	TGTGCCAGCAGCATCCCTAGCGGGGGGGCAGATACGCAGTATTTT
TRBD2	TRBV9	TRBJ2-5	NA	CASSPSGVQPALQETQYF	TGTGCCAGCAGCCCTAGCGGGGTACAACCTGCACTACAAGAGACCCAGTACTTC
TRBD1	TRBV5-6	TRBJ1-1	NA	CASSLQGTQAFF	TGTGCCAGCAGCTTACAGGGGACGCAGGCTTTCTTT
NA	TRBV19	TRBJ2-1	NA	CASSIILTRNEQFF	TGTGCCAGTAGTATTATTCTGACTAGGAATGAGCAGTTCTTC
NA	TRBV7-8	TRBJ2-5	NA	CASSVDSQETQYF	TGTGCCAGCAGCGTGGACAGCCAAGAGACCCAGTACTTC
NA	TRBV9	TRBJ2-3	NA	CASSALDSSPDTQYF	TGTGCCAGCAGCGCCTTAGATTCTAGCCCAGATACGCAGTATTTT
TRBD1	TRBV20-1	TRBJ2-7	NA	CSASPQGRQYF	TGCAGTGCTAGCCCACAGGGGCGGCAGTACTTC
NA	TRBV12-5	TRBJ1-2	once	CASGLPSYGYTF	TGTGCTAGTGGTTTGCCATCCTATGGCTACACCTTC
TRBD1	TRBV4-2	TRBJ1-2	few	CASSLRTGSANYGYTF	TGTGCCAGCAGCTTGCGGACAGGCAGCGCTAACTATGGCTACACCTTC
TRBD1	TRBV5-1	TRBJ2-7	NA	CASSPTGNYEQYF	TGCGCCAGCAGCCCGACAGGGAACTACGAGCAGTACTTC
TRBD2	TRBV9	TRBJ2-1	NA	CASSVGGSGGYNEQFF	TGTGCCAGCAGCGTAGGAGGTAGCGGGGGATACAATGAGCAGTTCTTC
TRBD1	TRBV6-5	TRBJ1-3	NA	CASSSEGAGGNTIYF	TGTGCCAGCAGTTCCGAGGGGGCAGGCGGAAACACCATATATTTT
TRBD1	TRBV18	TRBJ1-5	NA	CASSQGARAQPQHF	TGTGCCAGCTCACAGGGGGCGCGCGCCCAGCCCCAGCATTTT
NA	TRBV5-6	TRBJ1-1	NA	CASSPGGPNTEAFF	TGTGCCAGCAGCCCGGGGGGGCCGAACACTGAAGCTTTCTTT
NA	TRBV7-9	TRBJ1-1	few	CASTPGDSTEAFF	TGTGCCAGCACCCCGGGGGATTCCACTGAAGCTTTCTTT
TRBD2	TRBV19	TRBJ2-1	NA	CASSIDPPGGGNNEQFF	TGTGCCAGTAGTATAGATCCCCCCGGGGGGGGCAACAATGAGCAGTTCTTC
TRBD2	TRBV11-2	TRBJ2-3	NA	CASRPAGGRSDTQYF	TGTGCCAGCAGACCAGCGGGGGGGCGGTCAGATACGCAGTATTTT
NA	TRBV7-8	TRBJ2-7	NA	CASSSGQPGGEQYF	TGTGCCAGCAGTTCAGGACAGCCAGGAGGCGAGCAGTACTTC
NA	TRBV27	TRBJ2-1	NA	CASSLSEGSHNEQFF	TGTGCCAGCAGTTTAAGTGAGGGTAGCCACAATGAGCAGTTCTTC
NA	TRBV2	TRBJ2-2	few	CASRRLGELFF	TGTGCCAGCAGACGACTTGGGGAGCTGTTTTTT
NA	TRBV20-1	TRBJ2-5	NA	CSAELETTQYF	TGCAGTGCTGAACTGGAGACGACCCAGTACTTC
NA	TRBV7-3	TRBJ2-2	once	CASSLNVQGSNTGELFF	TGTGCCAGCAGCTTAAATGTGCAGGGGTCGAACACCGGGGAGCTGTTTTTT
NA	TRBV6-5	TRBJ1-1	NA	CASSDRRGTEAFF	TGTGCCAGCAGCGATCGGAGGGGCACTGAAGCTTTCTTT
TRBD2	TRBV7-3	TRBJ2-3	NA	CASSLLRSGRLDTQYF	TGTGCCAGCAGCTTACTTCGGAGCGGGAGACTAGATACGCAGTATTTT